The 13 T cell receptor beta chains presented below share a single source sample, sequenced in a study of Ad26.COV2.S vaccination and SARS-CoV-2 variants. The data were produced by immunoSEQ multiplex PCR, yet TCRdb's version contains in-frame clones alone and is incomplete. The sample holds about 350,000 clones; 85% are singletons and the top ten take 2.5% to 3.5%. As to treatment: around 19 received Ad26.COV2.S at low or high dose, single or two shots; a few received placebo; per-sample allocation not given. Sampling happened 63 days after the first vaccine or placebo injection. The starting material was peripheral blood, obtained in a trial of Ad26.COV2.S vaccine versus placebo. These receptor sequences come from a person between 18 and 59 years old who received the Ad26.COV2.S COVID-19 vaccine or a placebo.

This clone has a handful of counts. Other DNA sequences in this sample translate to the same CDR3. Written as DNA, the CDR3 is TGTGCCAGCAGCGTAGACTCTAACTATGGCTACACCTTC. It yields the protein CASSVDSNYGYTF. V usage is TRBV9 and J usage is TRBJ1-2, with D unclear. This CDR3 spans 13 amino acids. Germline CDR1 and CDR2: SGDLS and YYNGEE. Trimming stripped 0 bases from V and 0 bases from J, with 3 bases between.

The CDR3 bases are TGTGCCAGCAGCTTATCCCAGAACACAGATACGCAGTATTTT. Translated, it gives CASSLSQNTDTQYF. This chain uses TRBV7-9 with TRBJ2-3; the D is unclear. Trimming stripped 2 bases from V and 2 bases from J, with 8 bases between. The germline V gene has CDR1 SEHNR and CDR2 FQNEAQ (reference sequence). CDR3 size: 14 residues.

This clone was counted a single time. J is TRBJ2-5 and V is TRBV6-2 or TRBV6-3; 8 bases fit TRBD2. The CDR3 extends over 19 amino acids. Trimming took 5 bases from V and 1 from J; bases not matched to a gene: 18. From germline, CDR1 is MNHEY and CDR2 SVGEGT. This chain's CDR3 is CASSGREPGGLGSQETQYF. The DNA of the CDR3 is TGTGCCAGCAGTGGCCGGGAACCGGGAGGGCTAGGGAGCCAAGAGACCCAGTACTTC.

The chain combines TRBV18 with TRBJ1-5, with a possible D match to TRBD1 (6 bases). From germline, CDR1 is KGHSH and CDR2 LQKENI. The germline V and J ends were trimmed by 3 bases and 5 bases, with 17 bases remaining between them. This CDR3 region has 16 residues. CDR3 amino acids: CASSPYSQQGHQPQHF. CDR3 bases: TGTGCCAGCTCACCTTACTCCCAACAGGGCCATCAGCCCCAGCATTTT.

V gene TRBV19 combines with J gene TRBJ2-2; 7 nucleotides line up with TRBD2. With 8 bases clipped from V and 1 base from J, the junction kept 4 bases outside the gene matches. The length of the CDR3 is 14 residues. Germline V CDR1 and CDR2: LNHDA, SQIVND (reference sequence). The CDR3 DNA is TGTGCCAGTTCGGGGGGAGAGAACACCGGGGAGCTGTTTTTT. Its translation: CASSGGENTGELFF.

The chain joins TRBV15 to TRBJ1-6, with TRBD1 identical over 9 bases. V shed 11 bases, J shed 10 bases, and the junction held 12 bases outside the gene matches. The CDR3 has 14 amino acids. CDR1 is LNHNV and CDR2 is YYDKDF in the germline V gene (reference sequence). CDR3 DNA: TGTGCCTCCACCCAGGACAGGGGTGAGTCACCCCTCCACTTT. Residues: CASTQDRGESPLHF.

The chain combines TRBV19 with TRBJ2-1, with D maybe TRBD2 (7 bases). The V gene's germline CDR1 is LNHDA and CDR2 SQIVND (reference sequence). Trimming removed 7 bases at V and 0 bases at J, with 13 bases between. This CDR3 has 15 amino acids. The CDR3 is CASKRGGSSYNEQFF. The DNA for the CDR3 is TGTGCCAGTAAAAGGGGGGGGAGCTCCTACAATGAGCAGTTCTTC.

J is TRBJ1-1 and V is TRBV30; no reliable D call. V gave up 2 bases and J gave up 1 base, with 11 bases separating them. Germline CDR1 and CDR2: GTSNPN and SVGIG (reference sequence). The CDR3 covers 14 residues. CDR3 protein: CAWSWGPENTEAFF. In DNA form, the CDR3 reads TGTGCCTGGAGTTGGGGTCCGGAGAACACTGAAGCTTTCTTT. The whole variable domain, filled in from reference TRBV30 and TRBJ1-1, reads SQTIHQWPATLVQPVGSPLSLECTVEGTSNPNLYWYRQAAGRGLQLLFYSVGIGQISSEVPQNLSASRPQDRQFILSSKKLLLSDSGFYLCAWSWGPENTEAFFGQGTRLTVV.

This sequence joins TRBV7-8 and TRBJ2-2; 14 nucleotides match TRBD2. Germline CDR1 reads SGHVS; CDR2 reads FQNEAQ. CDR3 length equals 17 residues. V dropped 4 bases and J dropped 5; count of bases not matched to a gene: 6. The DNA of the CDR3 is TGTGCCAGCAGCTCACCGACTAGCGGGAGGGGAACCGGGGAGCTGTTTTTT. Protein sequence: CASSSPTSGRGTGELFF. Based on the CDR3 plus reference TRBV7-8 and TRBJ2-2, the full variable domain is GAGVSQSPRYKVAKRGQDVALRCDPISGHVSLFWYQQALGQGPEFLTYFQNEAQLDKSGLPSDRFFAERPEGSVSTLKIQRTQQEDSAVYLCASSSPTSGRGTGELFFGEGSRLTVL.

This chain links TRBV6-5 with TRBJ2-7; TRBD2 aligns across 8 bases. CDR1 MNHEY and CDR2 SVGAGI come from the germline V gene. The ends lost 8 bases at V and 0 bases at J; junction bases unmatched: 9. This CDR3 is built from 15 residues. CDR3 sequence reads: CASRKRGGSSYEQYF. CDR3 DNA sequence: TGTGCCAGCCGTAAACGGGGGGGCTCCTCCTACGAGCAGTACTTC.

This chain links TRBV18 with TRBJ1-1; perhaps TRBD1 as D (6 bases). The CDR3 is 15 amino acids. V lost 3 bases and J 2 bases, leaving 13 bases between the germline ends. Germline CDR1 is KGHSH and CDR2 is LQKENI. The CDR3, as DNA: TGTGCCAGCTCACCGCAAACAGGGTTTAACACTGAAGCTTTCTTT. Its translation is CASSPQTGFNTEAFF.

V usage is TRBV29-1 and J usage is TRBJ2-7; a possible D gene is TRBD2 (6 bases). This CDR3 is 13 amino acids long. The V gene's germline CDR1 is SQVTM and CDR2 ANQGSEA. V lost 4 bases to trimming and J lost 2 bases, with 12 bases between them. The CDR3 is CSVVSAGPYEQYF. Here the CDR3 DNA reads TGCAGCGTTGTCTCCGCGGGGCCCTACGAGCAGTACTTC.

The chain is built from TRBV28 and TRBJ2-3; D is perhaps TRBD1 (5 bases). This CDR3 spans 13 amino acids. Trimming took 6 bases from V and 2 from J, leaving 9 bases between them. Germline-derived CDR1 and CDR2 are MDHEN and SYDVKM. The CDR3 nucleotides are TGTGCCAGCAGAACAGGACCCACAGATACGCAGTATTTT. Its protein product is CASRTGPTDTQYF.